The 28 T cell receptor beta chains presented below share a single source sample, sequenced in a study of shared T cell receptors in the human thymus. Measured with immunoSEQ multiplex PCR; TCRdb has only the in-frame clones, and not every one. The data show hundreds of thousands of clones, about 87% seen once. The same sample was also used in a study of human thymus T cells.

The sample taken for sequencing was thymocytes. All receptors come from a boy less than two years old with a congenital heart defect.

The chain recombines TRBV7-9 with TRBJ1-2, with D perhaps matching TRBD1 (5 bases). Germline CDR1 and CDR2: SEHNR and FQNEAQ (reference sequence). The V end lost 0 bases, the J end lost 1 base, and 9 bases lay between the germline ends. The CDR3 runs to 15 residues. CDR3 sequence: CASSLAGLNNYGYTF. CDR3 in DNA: TGTGCCAGCAGCTTAGCGGGACTTAATAACTATGGCTACACCTTC.

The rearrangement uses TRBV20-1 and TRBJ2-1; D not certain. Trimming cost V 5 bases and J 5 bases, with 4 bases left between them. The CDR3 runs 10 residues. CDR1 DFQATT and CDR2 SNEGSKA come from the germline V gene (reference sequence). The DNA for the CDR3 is TGCAGTGCTCAGAACAATGAGCAGTTCTTC. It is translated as CSAQNNEQFF.

The CDR3 DNA reads TGTGCCAGCGCCCCGGGTCCCAATCAGCCCCAGCATTTT. Amino acids: CASAPGPNQPQHF. The chain has TRBV18 and TRBJ1-5, with no clear D. V was shortened by 8 bases and J by 3 bases, with 11 bases between the two germline ends. The CDR3 length is 13 residues. Germline V gives CDR1 KGHSH, CDR2 LQKENI.

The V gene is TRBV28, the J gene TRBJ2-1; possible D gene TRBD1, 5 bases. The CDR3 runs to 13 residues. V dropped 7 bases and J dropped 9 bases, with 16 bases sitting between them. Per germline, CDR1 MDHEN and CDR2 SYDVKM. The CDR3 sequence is CASTKRGGGEQFF. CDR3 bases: TGTGCCAGCACAAAAAGGGGTGGCGGTGAGCAGTTCTTC.

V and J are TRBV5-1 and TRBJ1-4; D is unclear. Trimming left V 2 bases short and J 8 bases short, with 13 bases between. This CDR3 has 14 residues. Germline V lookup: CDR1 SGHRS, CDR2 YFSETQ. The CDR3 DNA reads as TGCGCCAGCAGCTTATGGGAGAGCGGGGAAAAACTGTTTTTT. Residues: CASSLWESGEKLFF.

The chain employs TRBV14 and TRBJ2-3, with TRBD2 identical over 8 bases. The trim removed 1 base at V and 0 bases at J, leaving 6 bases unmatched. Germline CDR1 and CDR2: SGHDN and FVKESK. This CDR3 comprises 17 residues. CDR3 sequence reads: CASSQAPTSVSTDTQYF. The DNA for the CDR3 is TGTGCCAGCAGCCAAGCGCCGACTAGCGTTAGCACAGATACGCAGTATTTT.

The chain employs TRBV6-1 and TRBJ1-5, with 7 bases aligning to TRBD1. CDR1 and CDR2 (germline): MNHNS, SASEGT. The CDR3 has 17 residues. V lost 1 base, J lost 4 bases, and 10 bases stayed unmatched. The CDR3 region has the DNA TGTGCCAGCAGTGAAGAAAATCCGGACAGGTTAAATCAGCCCCAGCATTTT. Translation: CASSEENPDRLNQPQHF.

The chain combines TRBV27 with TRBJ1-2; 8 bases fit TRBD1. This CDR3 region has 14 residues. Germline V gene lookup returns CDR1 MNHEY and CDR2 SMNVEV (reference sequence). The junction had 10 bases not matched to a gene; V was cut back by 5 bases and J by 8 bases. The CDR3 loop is CASSPHRQGKGYTF. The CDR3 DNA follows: TGTGCCAGCAGTCCCCATCGACAGGGGAAAGGCTACACCTTC.

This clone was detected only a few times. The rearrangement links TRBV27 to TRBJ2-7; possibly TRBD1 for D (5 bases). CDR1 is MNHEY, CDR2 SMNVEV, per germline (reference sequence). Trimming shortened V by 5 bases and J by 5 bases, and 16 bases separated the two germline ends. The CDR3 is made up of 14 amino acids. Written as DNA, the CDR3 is TGTGCCAGCAGTGCCGAAGCAGGGTTCGACGAGCAGTACTTC. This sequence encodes CASSAEAGFDEQYF.

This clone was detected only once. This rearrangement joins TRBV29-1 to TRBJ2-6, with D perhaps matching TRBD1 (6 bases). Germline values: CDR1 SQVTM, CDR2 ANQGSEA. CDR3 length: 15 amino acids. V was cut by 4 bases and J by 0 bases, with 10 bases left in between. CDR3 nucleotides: TGCAGCGTTGCGCCAGGGGACTCTGGGGCCAACGTCCTGACTTTC. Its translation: CSVAPGDSGANVLTF.

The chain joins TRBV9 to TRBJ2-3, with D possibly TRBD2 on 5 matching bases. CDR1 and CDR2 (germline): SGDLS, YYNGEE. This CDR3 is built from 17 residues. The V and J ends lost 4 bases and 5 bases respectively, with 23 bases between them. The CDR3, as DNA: TGTGCCAGCAGCCCAAGTGCTGACTACCTTAACCAAGATACGCAGTATTTT. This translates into CASSPSADYLNQDTQYF.

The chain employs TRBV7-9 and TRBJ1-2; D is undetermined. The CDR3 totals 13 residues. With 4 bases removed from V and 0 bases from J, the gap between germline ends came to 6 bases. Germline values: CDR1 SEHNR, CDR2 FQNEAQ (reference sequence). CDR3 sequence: CASSSVSNYGYTF. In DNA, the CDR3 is TGTGCCAGCAGCTCAGTCTCTAACTATGGCTACACCTTC.

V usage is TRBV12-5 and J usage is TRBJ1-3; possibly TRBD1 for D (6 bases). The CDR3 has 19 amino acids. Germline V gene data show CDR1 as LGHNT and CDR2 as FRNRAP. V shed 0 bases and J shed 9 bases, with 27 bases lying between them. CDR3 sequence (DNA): TGTGCTAGTGGTTTGGTACGAGCAGGGGATTCTCGAAATTCTCGCACCATATATTTT. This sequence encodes CASGLVRAGDSRNSRTIYF.

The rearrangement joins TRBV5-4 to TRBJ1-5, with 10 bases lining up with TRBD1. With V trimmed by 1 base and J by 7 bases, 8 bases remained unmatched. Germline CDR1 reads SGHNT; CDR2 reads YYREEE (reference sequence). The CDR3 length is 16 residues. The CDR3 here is CASSLLLDRGYQPQHF. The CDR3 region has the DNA TGTGCCAGCAGCTTGCTTTTGGACAGGGGGTACCAGCCCCAGCATTTT.

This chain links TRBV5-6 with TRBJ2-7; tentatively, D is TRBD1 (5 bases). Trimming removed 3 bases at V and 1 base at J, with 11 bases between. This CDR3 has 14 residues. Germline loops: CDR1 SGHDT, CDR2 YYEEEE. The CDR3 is CASSYHRFSYEQYF. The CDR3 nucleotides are TGTGCCAGCAGCTATCACAGGTTTTCCTACGAGCAGTACTTC.

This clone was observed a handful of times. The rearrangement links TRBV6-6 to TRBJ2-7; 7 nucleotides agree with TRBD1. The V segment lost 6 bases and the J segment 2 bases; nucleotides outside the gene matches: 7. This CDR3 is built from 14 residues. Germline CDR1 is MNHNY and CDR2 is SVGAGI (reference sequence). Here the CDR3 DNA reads TGTGCCAGCAGAGGGGACAGCCCTCCCTACGAGCAGTACTTC. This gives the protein CASRGDSPPYEQYF.

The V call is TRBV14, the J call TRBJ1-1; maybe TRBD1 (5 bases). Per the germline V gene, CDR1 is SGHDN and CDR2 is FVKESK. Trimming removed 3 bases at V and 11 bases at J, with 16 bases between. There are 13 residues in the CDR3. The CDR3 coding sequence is TGTGCCAGCAGCCACCACAGGCCCGGCCGCGCTTTCTTT. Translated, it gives CASSHHRPGRAFF. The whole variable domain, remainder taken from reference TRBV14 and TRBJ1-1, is EAGVTQFPSHSVIEKGQTVTLRCDPISGHDNLYWYRRVMGKEIKFLLHFVKESKQDESGMPNNRFLAERTGGTYSTLKVQPAELEDSGVYFCASSHHRPGRAFFGQGTRLTVV.

The CDR3 DNA sequence: TGCGCCAGCAGCCAAGATTCCCTCTCCTCCTACAATGAGCAGTTCTTC. Translating it yields CASSQDSLSSYNEQFF. The rearrangement joins TRBV4-1 to TRBJ2-1, with no clear D. The germline V gene encodes CDR1 MGHRA and CDR2 YSYEKL. Trimming removed 0 bases from V and 0 bases from J, with 9 bases in between. The CDR3 covers 16 residues.

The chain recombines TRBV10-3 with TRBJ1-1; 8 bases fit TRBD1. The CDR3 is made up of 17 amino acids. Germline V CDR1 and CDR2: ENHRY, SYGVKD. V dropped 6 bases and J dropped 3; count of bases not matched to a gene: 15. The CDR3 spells CAISQGQGRRGDTEAFF. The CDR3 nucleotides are TGTGCCATCAGCCAAGGACAGGGCCGGCGAGGGGACACTGAAGCTTTCTTT.

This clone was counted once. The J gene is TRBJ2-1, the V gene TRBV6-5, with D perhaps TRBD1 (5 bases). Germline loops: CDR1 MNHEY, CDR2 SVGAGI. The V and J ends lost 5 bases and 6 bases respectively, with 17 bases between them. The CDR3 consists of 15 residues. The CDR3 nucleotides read TGTGCCAGCAGTCCACTTACGACAGAGTGCAATGAGCAGTTCTTC. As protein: CASSPLTTECNEQFF.

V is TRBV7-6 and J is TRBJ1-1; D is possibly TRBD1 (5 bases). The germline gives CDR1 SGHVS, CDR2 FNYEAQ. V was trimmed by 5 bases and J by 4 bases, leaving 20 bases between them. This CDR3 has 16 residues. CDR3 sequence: CASSPVVDRGGTEAFF. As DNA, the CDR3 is TGTGCCAGCAGCCCCGTCGTTGACCGCGGGGGCACTGAAGCTTTCTTT.

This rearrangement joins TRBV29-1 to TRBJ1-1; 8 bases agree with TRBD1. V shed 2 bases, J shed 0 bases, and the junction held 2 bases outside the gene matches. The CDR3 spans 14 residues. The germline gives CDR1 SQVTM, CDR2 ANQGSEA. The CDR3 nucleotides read TGCAGCGTTGAAAAGGACAGGGTGAACACTGAAGCTTTCTTT. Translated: CSVEKDRVNTEAFF. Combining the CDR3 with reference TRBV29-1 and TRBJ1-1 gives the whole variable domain SAVISQKPSRDICQRGTSLTIQCQVDSQVTMMFWYRQQPGQSLTLIATANQGSEATYESGFVIDKFPISRPNLTFSTLTVSNMSPEDSSIYLCSVEKDRVNTEAFFGQGTRLTVV.

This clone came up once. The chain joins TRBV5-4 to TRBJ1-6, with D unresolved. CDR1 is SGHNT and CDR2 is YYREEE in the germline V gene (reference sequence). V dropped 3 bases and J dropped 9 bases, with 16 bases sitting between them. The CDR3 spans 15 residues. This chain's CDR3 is CASSWMGETSSPLHF. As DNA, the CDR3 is TGTGCCAGCAGCTGGATGGGTGAGACTTCTTCACCCCTCCACTTT.

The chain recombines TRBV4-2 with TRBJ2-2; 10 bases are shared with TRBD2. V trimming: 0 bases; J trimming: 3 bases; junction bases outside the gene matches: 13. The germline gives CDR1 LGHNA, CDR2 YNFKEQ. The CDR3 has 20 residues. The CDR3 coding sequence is TGTGCCAGCAGCCAAGATTATAGCGGGGGGTTAGATAGCGACACCGGGGAGCTGTTTTTT. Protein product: CASSQDYSGGLDSDTGELFF.

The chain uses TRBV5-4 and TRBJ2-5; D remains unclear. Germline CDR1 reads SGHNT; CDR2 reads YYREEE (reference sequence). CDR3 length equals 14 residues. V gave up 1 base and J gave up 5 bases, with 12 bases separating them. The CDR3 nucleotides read TGTGCCAGCAGCTTGTCCGCTTTCGGGGAGACCCAGTACTTC. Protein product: CASSLSAFGETQYF. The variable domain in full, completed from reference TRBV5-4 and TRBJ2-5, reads ETGVTQSPTHLIKTRGQQVTLRCSSQSGHNTVSWYQQALGQGPQFIFQYYREEENGRGNFPPRFSGLQFPNYSSELNVNALELDDSALYLCASSLSAFGETQYFGPGTRLLVL.

CDR3 sequence reads: CASSTLAATSTDTQYF. The CDR3 coding sequence is TGCGCCAGCAGCACCCTAGCGGCTACTAGCACAGATACGCAGTATTTT. The chain is built from TRBV4-1 and TRBJ2-3; 7 bases align to TRBD2. The germline V gene encodes CDR1 MGHRA and CDR2 YSYEKL. The CDR3 covers 16 residues. V lost 5 bases and J lost 0; bases outside the gene matches: 8.

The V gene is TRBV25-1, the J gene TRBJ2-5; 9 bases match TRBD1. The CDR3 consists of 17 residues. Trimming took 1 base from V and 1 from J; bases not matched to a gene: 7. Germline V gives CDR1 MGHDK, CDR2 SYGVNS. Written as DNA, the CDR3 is TGTGCCAGCAGTGAATTGGAAGACAGGGGGATCCAAGAGACCCAGTACTTC. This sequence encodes CASSELEDRGIQETQYF.

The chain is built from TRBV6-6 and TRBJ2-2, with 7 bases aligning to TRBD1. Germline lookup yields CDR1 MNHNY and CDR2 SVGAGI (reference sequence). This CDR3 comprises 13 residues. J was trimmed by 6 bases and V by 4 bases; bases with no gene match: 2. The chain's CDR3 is CASSSGQPGELFF. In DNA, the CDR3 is TGTGCCAGCAGTTCGGGACAGCCCGGGGAGCTGTTTTTT.